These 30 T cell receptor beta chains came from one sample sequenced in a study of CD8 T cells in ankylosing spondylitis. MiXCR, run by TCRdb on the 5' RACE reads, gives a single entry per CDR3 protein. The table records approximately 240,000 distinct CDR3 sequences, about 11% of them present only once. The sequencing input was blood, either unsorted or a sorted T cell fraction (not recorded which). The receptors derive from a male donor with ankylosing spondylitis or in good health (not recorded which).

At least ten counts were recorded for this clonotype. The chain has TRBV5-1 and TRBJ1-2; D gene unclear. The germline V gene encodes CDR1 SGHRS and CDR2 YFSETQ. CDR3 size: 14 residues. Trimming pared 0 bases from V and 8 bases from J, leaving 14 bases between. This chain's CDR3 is CASSLGGLPGGYTF. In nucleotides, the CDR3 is TGCGCCAGCAGCTTGGGAGGTCTGCCCGGGGGCTACACCTTC.

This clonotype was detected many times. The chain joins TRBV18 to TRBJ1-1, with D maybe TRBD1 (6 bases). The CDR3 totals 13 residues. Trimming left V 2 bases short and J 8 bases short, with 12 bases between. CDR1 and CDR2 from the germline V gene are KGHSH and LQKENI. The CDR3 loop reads CASSPKGGQEAFF. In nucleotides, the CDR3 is TGTGCCAGCTCACCAAAGGGGGGGCAGGAAGCTTTCTTT.

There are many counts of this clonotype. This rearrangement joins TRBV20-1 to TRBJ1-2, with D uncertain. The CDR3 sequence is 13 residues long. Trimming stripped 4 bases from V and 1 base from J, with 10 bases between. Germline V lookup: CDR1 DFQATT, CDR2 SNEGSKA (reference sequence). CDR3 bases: TGCAGTGCTAATGCAGGACTTAACTATGGCTACACCTTC. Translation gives CSANAGLNYGYTF.

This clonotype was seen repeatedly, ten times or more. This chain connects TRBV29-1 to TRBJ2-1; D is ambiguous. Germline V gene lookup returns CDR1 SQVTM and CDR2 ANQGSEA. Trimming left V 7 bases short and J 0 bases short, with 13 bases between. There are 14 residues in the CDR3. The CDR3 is CSGRGTSSYNEQFF. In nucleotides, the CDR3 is TGCAGCGGGAGAGGAACCAGCTCCTACAATGAGCAGTTCTTC.

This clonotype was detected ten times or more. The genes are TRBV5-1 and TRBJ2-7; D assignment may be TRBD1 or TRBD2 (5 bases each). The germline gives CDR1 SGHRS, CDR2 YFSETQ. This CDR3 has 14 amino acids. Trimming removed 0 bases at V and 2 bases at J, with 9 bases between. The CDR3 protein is CASSLAGTPYEQYF. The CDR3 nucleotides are TGCGCCAGCAGCTTGGCCGGGACGCCCTACGAGCAGTACTTC.

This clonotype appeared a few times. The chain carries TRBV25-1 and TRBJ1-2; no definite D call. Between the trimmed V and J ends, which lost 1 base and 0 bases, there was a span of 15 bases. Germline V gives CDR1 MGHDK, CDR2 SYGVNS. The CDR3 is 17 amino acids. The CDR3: CASSESVGPRANYGYTF. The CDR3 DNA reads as TGTGCCAGCAGTGAATCGGTAGGCCCCCGAGCTAACTATGGCTACACCTTC.

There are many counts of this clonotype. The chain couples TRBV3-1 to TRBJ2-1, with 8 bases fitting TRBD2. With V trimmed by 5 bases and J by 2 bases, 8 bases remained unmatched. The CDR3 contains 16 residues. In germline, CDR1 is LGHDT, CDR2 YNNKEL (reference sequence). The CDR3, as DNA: TGTGCCAGCAGCTTCCAGCGGGAGTACCCCTACAATGAGCAGTTCTTC. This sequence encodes CASSFQREYPYNEQFF.

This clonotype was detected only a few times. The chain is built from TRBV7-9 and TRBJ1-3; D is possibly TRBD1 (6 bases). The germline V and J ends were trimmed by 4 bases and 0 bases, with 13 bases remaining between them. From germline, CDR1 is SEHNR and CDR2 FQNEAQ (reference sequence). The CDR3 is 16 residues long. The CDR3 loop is CASSSDSSFSGNTIYF. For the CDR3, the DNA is TGTGCCAGCAGCTCGGACAGCTCTTTCTCTGGAAACACCATATATTTT.

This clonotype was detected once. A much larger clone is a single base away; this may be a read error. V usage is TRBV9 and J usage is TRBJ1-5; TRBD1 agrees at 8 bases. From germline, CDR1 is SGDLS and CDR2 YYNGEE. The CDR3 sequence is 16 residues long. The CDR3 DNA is TGTGCCAACAGCGACACACCAGACAGGGGAGATCAGCCCCAGCATTTT. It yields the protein CANSDTPDRGDQPQHF.

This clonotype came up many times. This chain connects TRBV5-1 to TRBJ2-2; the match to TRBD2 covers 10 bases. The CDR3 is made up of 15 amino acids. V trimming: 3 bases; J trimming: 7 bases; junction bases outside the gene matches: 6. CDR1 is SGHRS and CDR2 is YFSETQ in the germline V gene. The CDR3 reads CASSSTSGKGGELFF. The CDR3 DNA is TGCGCCAGCAGCTCCACTAGCGGGAAGGGCGGGGAGCTGTTTTTT.

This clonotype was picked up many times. Here the CDR3 DNA reads TGTGCCAGCAGCCAAAGACAGGCGAACACCGGGGAGCTGTTTTTT. Its translation is CASSQRQANTGELFF. The chain is built from TRBV7-2 and TRBJ2-2, with D possibly being TRBD1 (6 bases). Germline V CDR1 and CDR2: SGHTA, FQGNSA. V was trimmed by 5 bases and J by 0 bases, leaving 10 bases between them. The CDR3 covers 15 residues.

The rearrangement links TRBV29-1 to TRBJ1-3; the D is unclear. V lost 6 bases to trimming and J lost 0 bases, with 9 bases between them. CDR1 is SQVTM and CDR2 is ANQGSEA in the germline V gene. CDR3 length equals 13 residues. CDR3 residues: CSVQSASGNTIYF. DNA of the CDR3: TGCAGCGTCCAGTCAGCCTCTGGAAACACCATATATTTT.

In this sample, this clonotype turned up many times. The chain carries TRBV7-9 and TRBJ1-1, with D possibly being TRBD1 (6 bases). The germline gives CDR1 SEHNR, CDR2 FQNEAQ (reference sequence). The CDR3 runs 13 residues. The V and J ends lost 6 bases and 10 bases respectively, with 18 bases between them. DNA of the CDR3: TGTGCCAGCAGTAACTCACAGGGACAAGGAGCTTTCTTT. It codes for CASSNSQGQGAFF.

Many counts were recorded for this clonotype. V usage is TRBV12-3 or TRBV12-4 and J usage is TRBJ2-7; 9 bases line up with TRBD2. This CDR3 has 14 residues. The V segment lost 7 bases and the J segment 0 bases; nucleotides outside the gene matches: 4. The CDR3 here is CASTFSGSSYEQYF. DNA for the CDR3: TGTGCCAGCACTTTTAGCGGGAGCTCCTACGAGCAGTACTTC.

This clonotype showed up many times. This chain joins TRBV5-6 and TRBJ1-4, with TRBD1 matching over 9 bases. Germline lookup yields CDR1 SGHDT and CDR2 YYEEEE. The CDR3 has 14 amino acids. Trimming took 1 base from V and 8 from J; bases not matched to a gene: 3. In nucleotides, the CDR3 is TGTGCCAGCAGCTTGACAGGGGGCGAGGAAAAACTGTTTTTT. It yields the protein CASSLTGGEEKLFF.

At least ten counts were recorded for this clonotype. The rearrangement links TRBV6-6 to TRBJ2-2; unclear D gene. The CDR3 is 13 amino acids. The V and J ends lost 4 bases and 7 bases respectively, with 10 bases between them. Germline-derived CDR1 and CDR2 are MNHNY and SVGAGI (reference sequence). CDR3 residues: CASSSPAYGELFF. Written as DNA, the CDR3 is TGTGCCAGCAGTTCTCCAGCCTACGGGGAGCTGTTTTTT.

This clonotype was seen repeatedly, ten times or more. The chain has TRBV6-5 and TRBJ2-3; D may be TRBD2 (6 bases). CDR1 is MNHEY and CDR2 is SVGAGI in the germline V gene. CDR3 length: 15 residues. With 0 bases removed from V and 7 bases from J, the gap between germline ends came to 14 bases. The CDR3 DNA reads TGTGCCAGCAGTTACTCTGGGGACTTCACCAATACGCAGTATTTT. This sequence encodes CASSYSGDFTNTQYF.

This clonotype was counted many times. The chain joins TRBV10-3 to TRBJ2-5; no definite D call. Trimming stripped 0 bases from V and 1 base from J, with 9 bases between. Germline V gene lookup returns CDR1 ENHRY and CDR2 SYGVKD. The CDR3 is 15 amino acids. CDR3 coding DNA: TGTGCCATCAGTGAGTCGGTAAAGGCCCAAGAGACCCAGTACTTC. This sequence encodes CAISESVKAQETQYF.

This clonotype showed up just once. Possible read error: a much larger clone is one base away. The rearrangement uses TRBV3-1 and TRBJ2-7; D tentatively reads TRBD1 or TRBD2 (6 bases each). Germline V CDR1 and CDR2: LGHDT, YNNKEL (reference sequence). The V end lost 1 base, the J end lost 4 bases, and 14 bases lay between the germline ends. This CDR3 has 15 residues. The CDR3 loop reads CASSQGGAVSYEQYF. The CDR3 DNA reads TGTGCCAGCAGCCAAGGGGGGGCAGTTAGTTACGAGCAGTACTTC.

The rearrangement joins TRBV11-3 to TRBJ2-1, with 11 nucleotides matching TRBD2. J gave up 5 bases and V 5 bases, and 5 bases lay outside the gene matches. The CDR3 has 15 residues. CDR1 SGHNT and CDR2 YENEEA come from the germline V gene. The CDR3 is CASSKGLAENNEQFF. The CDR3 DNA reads TGTGCCAGCAGCAAGGGACTAGCGGAAAACAATGAGCAGTTCTTC.

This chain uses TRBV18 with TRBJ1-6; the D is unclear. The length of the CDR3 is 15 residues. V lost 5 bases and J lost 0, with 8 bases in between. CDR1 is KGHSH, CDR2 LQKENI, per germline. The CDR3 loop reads CASSERNSYNSPLHF. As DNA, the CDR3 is TGTGCCAGCTCAGAGAGGAACTCCTATAATTCACCCCTCCACTTT.

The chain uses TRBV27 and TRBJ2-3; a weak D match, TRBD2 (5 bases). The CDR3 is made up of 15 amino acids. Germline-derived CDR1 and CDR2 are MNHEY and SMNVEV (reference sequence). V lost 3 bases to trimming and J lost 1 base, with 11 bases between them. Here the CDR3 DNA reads TGTGCCAGCAGTTTGGGAGTCCAAGGCACAGATACGCAGTATTTT. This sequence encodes CASSLGVQGTDTQYF.

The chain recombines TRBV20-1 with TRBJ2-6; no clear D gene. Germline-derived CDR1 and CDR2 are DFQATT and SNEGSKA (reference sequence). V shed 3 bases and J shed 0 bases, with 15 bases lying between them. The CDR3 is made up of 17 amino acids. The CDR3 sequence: CSASLASASSGANVLTF. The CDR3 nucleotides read TGCAGTGCTAGCCTGGCCTCTGCTAGCTCTGGGGCCAACGTCCTGACTTTC.

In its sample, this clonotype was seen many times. CDR3 in DNA: TGTGCCACCAGCTCCCTAGTGCGGACCCAGTACTTC. Amino acid sequence: CATSSLVRTQYF. The chain links TRBV15 to TRBJ2-5; D remains ambiguous. The CDR3 consists of 12 residues. V was cut by 5 bases and J by 7 bases, with 11 bases left in between. Germline CDR1 and CDR2: LNHNV and YYDKDF (reference sequence).

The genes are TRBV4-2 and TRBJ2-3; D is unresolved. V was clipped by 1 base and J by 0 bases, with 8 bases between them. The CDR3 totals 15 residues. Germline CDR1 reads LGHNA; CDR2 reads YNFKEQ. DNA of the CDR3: TGTGCCAGCAGCCAAGCCCCCCCTAGCACAGATACGCAGTATTTT. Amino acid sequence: CASSQAPPSTDTQYF.

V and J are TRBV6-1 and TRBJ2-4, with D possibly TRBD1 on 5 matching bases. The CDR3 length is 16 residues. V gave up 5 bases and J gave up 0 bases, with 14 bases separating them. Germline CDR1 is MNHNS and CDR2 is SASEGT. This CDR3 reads CASSRDRPLAKNIQYF. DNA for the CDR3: TGTGCCAGCAGTCGAGACAGACCGTTAGCCAAAAACATTCAGTACTTC.

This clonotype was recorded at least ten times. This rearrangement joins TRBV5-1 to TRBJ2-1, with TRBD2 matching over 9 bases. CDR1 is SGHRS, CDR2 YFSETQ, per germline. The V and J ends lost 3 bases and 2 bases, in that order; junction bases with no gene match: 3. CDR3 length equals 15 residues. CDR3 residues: CASSSLAGTYNEQFF. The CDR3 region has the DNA TGCGCCAGCAGCTCGCTAGCGGGGACCTACAATGAGCAGTTCTTC.

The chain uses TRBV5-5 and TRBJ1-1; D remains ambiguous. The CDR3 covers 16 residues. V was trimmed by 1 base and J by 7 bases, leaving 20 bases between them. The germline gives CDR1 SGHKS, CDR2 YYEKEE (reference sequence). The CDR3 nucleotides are TGTGCCAGCAGCTTGAGATTCCCGATCTCGTTGGGTGAAGCTTTCTTT. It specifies CASSLRFPISLGEAFF.

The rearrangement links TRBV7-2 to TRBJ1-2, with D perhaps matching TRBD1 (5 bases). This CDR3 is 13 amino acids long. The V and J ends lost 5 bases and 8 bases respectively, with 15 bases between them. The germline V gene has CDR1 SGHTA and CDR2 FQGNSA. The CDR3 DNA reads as TGTGCCAGCAGCCCAGGTGGCAGGGAGGGCTACACCTTC. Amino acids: CASSPGGREGYTF.

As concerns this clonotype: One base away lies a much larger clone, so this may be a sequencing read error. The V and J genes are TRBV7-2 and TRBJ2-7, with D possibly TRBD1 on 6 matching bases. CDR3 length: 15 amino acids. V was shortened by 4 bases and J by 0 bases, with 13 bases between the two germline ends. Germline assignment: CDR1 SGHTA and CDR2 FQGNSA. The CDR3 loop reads CTSSSGVPSSYEQYF. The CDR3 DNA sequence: TGTACCAGCAGCTCAGGGGTTCCTAGCTCCTACGAGCAGTACTTC.